These 32 T cell receptor beta chains were sequenced from one sample in a study of cytomegalovirus exposure and HLA in healthy donors. The table came from immunoSEQ multiplex PCR; TCRdb's copy has only in-frame clones and leaves some out. The sample carries roughly 150,000 clones, roughly nine tenths recorded once. The sequenced material came from PBMCs. Every receptor here comes from a man between 18 and 35 years old in good health and CMV-seronegative.

This rearrangement joins TRBV7-2 to TRBJ2-3; 13 bases match TRBD2. The CDR3 length is 20 residues. V lost 0 bases to trimming and J lost 2 bases; unmatched junction nucleotides: 11. Germline CDR1 and CDR2: SGHTA and FQGNSA. The CDR3 here is CASSLAWTSGRRDYTDTQYF. The DNA for the CDR3 is TGTGCCAGCAGCTTAGCTTGGACTAGCGGGAGACGTGACTACACAGATACGCAGTATTTT.

This clone was found once. The chain uses TRBV11-3 and TRBJ2-7; no clear D gene. Germline loops: CDR1 SGHNT, CDR2 YENEEA. The V and J ends lost 3 bases and 1 base respectively, with 16 bases between them. The CDR3 consists of 16 residues. In DNA form, the CDR3 reads TGTGCCAGCAGCTTTAGTAGTTTCCCTCCTTCCTACGAGCAGTACTTC. Amino acid sequence: CASSFSSFPPSYEQYF.

This clone was found once. The chain has TRBV7-9 and TRBJ1-4; D uncertain. The length of the CDR3 is 13 residues. Germline V gives CDR1 SEHNR, CDR2 FQNEAQ (reference sequence). V lost 3 bases to trimming and J lost 4 bases, with 6 bases between them. The CDR3 DNA follows: TGTGCCAGCAGCTTGACAAGTAATGAAAAACTGTTTTTT. Its translation is CASSLTSNEKLFF.

V usage is TRBV7-8 and J usage is TRBJ1-1; D gene uncertain. Trimming left V 1 base short and J 1 base short, with 13 bases between. Germline V gene lookup returns CDR1 SGHVS and CDR2 FQNEAQ. CDR3 length equals 16 residues. CDR3: CASSLERDRPNTEAFF. CDR3 nucleotides: TGTGCCAGCAGCTTAGAACGGGATCGGCCGAACACTGAAGCTTTCTTT.

This clone has just one count. This sequence joins TRBV29-1 and TRBJ1-2, with 9 bases aligning to TRBD1. V trimming: 7 bases; J trimming: 4 bases; junction bases outside the gene matches: 13. The length of the CDR3 is 15 residues. Germline CDR1 SQVTM, CDR2 ANQGSEA. CDR3 residues: CSARDRVSLRYGYTF. Here the CDR3 DNA reads TGCAGCGCCCGGGACAGGGTATCCCTGCGCTATGGCTACACCTTC.

The rearrangement links TRBV19 to TRBJ2-3; D remains ambiguous. Trimming removed 0 bases at V and 10 bases at J, with 14 bases between. The length of the CDR3 is 14 residues. Germline CDR1 reads LNHDA; CDR2 reads SQIVND (reference sequence). CDR3 coding DNA: TGTGCCAGTAGTATAGATCACGCAAAAAGCCCGCAGTATTTT. This codes for CASSIDHAKSPQYF.

This sequence joins TRBV29-1 and TRBJ2-7, with TRBD2 identical over 11 bases. V lost 4 bases, J lost 2 bases, and 10 bases stayed unmatched. Germline lookup yields CDR1 SQVTM and CDR2 ANQGSEA. This CDR3 comprises 16 residues. CDR3 loop: CSVVGTSGGFTYEQYF. The CDR3 DNA reads TGCAGCGTTGTGGGAACTAGCGGGGGATTTACCTACGAGCAGTACTTC.

The chain combines TRBV6-4 with TRBJ1-5; TRBD1 might be the D (5 bases). V dropped 3 bases and J dropped 0 bases, with 12 bases sitting between them. Germline V lookup: CDR1 MRHNA, CDR2 SNTAGT. The CDR3 covers 16 residues. The CDR3 DNA reads TGTGCCAGCAGTGAGCAAGGGGACTATAGCAATCAGCCCCAGCATTTT. Translating it yields CASSEQGDYSNQPQHF.

The chain links TRBV5-8 to TRBJ2-7; 7 bases align to TRBD1. The length of the CDR3 is 16 residues. The germline V gene encodes CDR1 SGHTS and CDR2 YDEGEE. The V and J ends lost 4 bases and 4 bases, in that order; junction bases with no gene match: 14. The CDR3 region is CASSDTEDRLYYEQYF. The CDR3 DNA reads TGTGCCAGCAGCGATACAGAGGACAGGTTATATTACGAGCAGTACTTC.

The rearrangement joins TRBV6-1 to TRBJ2-1, with 11 bases aligning to TRBD2. Germline V lookup: CDR1 MNHNS, CDR2 SASEGT. This CDR3 is 15 amino acids long. Trimming at V came to 5 bases and at J to 7 bases, leaving 7 bases not matched to a gene. The CDR3 DNA reads as TGTGCCAGCAGTCCCCTAGCGGGAGGCGGAAATGAGCAGTTCTTC. Its translation is CASSPLAGGGNEQFF.

This rearrangement joins TRBV5-1 to TRBJ2-7; D may be TRBD1 (7 bases). V gave up 4 bases and J gave up 3 bases, with 17 bases separating them. Germline CDR1 SGHRS, CDR2 YFSETQ. This CDR3 contains 15 residues. The CDR3 loop is CASSKEGQTFYEQYF. The CDR3 DNA follows: TGCGCCAGCAGCAAGGAGGGACAGACCTTCTACGAGCAGTACTTC.

The chain has TRBV6-5 and TRBJ2-4, with TRBD1 matching 8 bases. Looked up from germline, CDR1 is MNHEY and CDR2 is SVGAGI. The CDR3 sequence is 13 residues long. With V trimmed by 8 bases and J by 5 bases, 5 bases remained unmatched. The CDR3 DNA is TGTGCCAGCGCCCCGACAGGGGAAAACATTCAGTACTTC. It specifies CASAPTGENIQYF.

The chain recombines TRBV29-1 with TRBJ1-1; D is perhaps TRBD1 (5 bases). The CDR3 is made up of 13 amino acids. CDR1 is SQVTM, CDR2 ANQGSEA, per germline. The DNA of the CDR3 is TGCCGCGGCGGGGGGGGGTGGAACACTGAAGCTTTCTTT. The encoded protein is CRGGGGWNTEAFF. The whole variable domain, filled in from reference TRBV29-1 and TRBJ1-1, reads SAVISQKPSRDICQRGTSLTIQCQVDSQVTMMFWYRQQPGQSLTLIATANQGSEATYESGFVIDKFPISRPNLTFSTLTVSNMSPEDSSIYLCRGGGGWNTEAFFGQGTRLTVV.

This chain uses TRBV9 with TRBJ2-2, with D unclear. Germline V gives CDR1 SGDLS, CDR2 YYNGEE. This CDR3 has 12 amino acids. The V gene lost 3 bases and the J gene lost 9 bases, with 9 bases spanning the gap. The CDR3 coding sequence is TGTGCCAGCAGCGCCACACATAGGGAGCTGTTTTTT. This gives the protein CASSATHRELFF.

The chain joins TRBV27 to TRBJ1-3; 8 bases are shared with TRBD1. Trimming at V came to 5 bases and at J to 4 bases, leaving 13 bases not matched to a gene. Germline lookup yields CDR1 MNHEY and CDR2 SMNVEV (reference sequence). The CDR3 consists of 17 residues. The CDR3, as DNA: TGTGCCAGCAGTCTGGACTCGGACAGGGAAGCAGGAAACACCATATATTTT. Translating it yields CASSLDSDREAGNTIYF.

This chain connects TRBV5-6 to TRBJ2-7; D is perhaps TRBD1 (5 bases). This CDR3 is built from 15 residues. Germline CDR1 and CDR2: SGHDT and YYEEEE. V lost 0 bases, J lost 5 bases, and 15 bases lay in between. CDR3 loop: CASSLAGWGPDEQYF. In DNA form, the CDR3 reads TGTGCCAGCAGCTTGGCAGGGTGGGGTCCTGACGAGCAGTACTTC.

This chain uses TRBV14 with TRBJ1-5; D might be TRBD1 (6 bases). With 5 bases removed from V and 7 bases from J, the gap between germline ends came to 18 bases. In germline, CDR1 is SGHDN, CDR2 FVKESK. The CDR3 length is 15 residues. Here the CDR3 DNA reads TGTGCCAGCAGCTCAGCCTACAGGGTTGTACAGCCCCAGCATTTT. As protein: CASSSAYRVVQPQHF.

V is TRBV28 and J is TRBJ1-5, with TRBD1 matching over 9 bases. The CDR3 is 19 residues long. Germline CDR1 is MDHEN and CDR2 is SYDVKM. With 3 bases clipped from V and 4 bases from J, the junction kept 16 bases outside the gene matches. The CDR3 DNA follows: TGTGCCAGCAGTTTTATAGGGGGTCGGGACAGGGCGGTGAATCAGCCCCAGCATTTT. Its protein product is CASSFIGGRDRAVNQPQHF.

The V gene is TRBV7-3, the J gene TRBJ2-3, with D perhaps matching TRBD1 (5 bases). The CDR3 loop spans 14 amino acids. The germline V gene has CDR1 SGHTA and CDR2 FQGTGA. V was pared by 5 bases and J by 6 bases, with 15 bases between. CDR3 residues: CASSLGASRDTQYF. CDR3 DNA: TGTGCCAGCAGCCTAGGGGCCTCCCGCGATACGCAGTATTTT.

The V and J genes are TRBV27 and TRBJ2-3; D not certain. Germline V gives CDR1 MNHEY, CDR2 SMNVEV (reference sequence). Trimming left V 5 bases short and J 2 bases short, with 14 bases between. This CDR3 spans 15 amino acids. The CDR3 nucleotides read TGTGCCAGCAGTCTCCTCTCTCACTTCACAGATACGCAGTATTTT. This codes for CASSLLSHFTDTQYF.

The CDR3 loop is CASNDRRDNSPLHF. CDR3 nucleotide sequence: TGTGCCAGCAACGACCGACGGGATAATTCACCCCTCCACTTT. The gene calls are TRBV2 and TRBJ1-6; D is undetermined. Trimming took 7 bases from V and 5 from J, leaving 12 bases between them. The CDR3 spans 14 residues. Germline V gives CDR1 SNHLY, CDR2 FYNNEI. Full variable domain (rest looked up from reference TRBV2 and TRBJ1-6): EPEVTQTPSHQVTQMGQEVILRCVPISNHLYFYWYRQILGQKVEFLVSFYNNEISEKSEIFDDQFSVERPDGSNFTLKIRSTKLEDSAMYFCASNDRRDNSPLHFGNGTRLTVT.

The genes are TRBV27 and TRBJ2-2, with 10 positions matching TRBD2. V trimming: 3 bases; J trimming: 0 bases; junction bases outside the gene matches: 7. CDR3 length equals 18 residues. Per the germline V gene, CDR1 is MNHEY and CDR2 is SMNVEV (reference sequence). CDR3 sequence: CASSFNIAGGPNTGELFF. The CDR3 DNA is TGTGCCAGCAGTTTTAATATAGCGGGAGGCCCGAACACCGGGGAGCTGTTTTTT.

This sequence joins TRBV10-2 and TRBJ1-1; the match to TRBD1 covers 7 bases. V was clipped by 4 bases and J by 7 bases; unmatched bases: 6. Looked up from germline, CDR1 is WSHSY and CDR2 is SAAADI. This CDR3 is 13 amino acids long. The CDR3 DNA reads as TGCGCCAGCAGTGGACAGGGAATAGATGAAGCTTTCTTT. It specifies CASSGQGIDEAFF.

The gene calls are TRBV9 and TRBJ2-2; D is uncertain. With 2 bases removed from V and 8 bases from J, the gap between germline ends came to 10 bases. There are 13 residues in the CDR3. Germline V lookup: CDR1 SGDLS, CDR2 YYNGEE. The CDR3 loop is CASSVRVFGELFF. In DNA, the CDR3 is TGTGCCAGCAGCGTCCGAGTTTTTGGGGAGCTGTTTTTT.

V gene TRBV4-1 combines with J gene TRBJ1-4; D is unclear. Germline V gene data show CDR1 as MGHRA and CDR2 as YSYEKL. This CDR3 contains 14 residues. Trimming cost V 1 base and J 7 bases, with 10 bases left between them. The CDR3 loop is CASSQVPGVEKLFF. Here the CDR3 DNA reads TGCGCCAGCAGCCAAGTGCCCGGGGTTGAAAAACTGTTTTTT.

V gene TRBV27 combines with J gene TRBJ1-5; D may be TRBD1 (6 bases). The V end lost 4 bases, the J end lost 3 bases, and 13 bases lay between the germline ends. This CDR3 has 15 amino acids. Germline CDR1 reads MNHEY; CDR2 reads SMNVEV (reference sequence). DNA for the CDR3: TGTGCCAGCAGTTCCTACGGGACATACAATCAGCCCCAGCATTTT. This sequence encodes CASSSYGTYNQPQHF.

The rearrangement uses TRBV1 and TRBJ2-1; TRBD2, the table's D call, was not compared with the DNA. TRBV1 corresponds to a pseudogene. This CDR3 is built from 17 residues. CDR3 DNA: TGCACCAGCAGCCACTACACTAGCGGGGGTTCCTACAATGAGCAGTTCTTC. Protein: CTSSHYTSGGSYNEQFF.

The chain combines TRBV7-8 with TRBJ1-5, with D possibly TRBD1 on 6 matching bases. From germline, CDR1 is SGHVS and CDR2 FQNEAQ. The CDR3 length is 16 residues. Trimming pared 5 bases from V and 2 bases from J, leaving 16 bases between. The CDR3 here is CASSPRGGNGNQPQHF. Written as DNA, the CDR3 is TGTGCCAGCAGCCCGAGGGGGGGTAATGGCAATCAGCCCCAGCATTTT.

The rearrangement joins TRBV5-1 to TRBJ2-2, with 8 bases aligning to TRBD1. Germline CDR1 and CDR2: SGHRS and YFSETQ. V lost 1 base, J lost 5 bases, and 7 bases stayed unmatched. CDR3 length: 16 residues. The DNA of the CDR3 is TGCGCCAGCAGCTTGTGGCCCAGGGGGCAAACCGGGGAGCTGTTTTTT. Translated, it gives CASSLWPRGQTGELFF.

CDR3 sequence: CASSMLTDYGYTF. The CDR3 DNA reads TGTGCCAGTAGTATGTTAACAGACTATGGCTACACCTTC. This chain joins TRBV19 and TRBJ1-2; no reliable D call. V gave up 3 bases and J gave up 3 bases, with 8 bases separating them. This CDR3 is built from 13 residues. Germline loops: CDR1 LNHDA, CDR2 SQIVND (reference sequence).

The chain combines TRBV13 with TRBJ1-2, with TRBD1 identical over 7 bases. The CDR3 contains 15 residues. The V and J ends lost 1 base and 1 base, in that order; junction bases with no gene match: 3. Germline V lookup: CDR1 PRHDT, CDR2 FYEKMQ (reference sequence). For the CDR3, the DNA is TGTGCCAGCAGCTTAGCGGCAGGGGGTAACTATGGCTACACCTTC. Residues: CASSLAAGGNYGYTF.

This sequence joins TRBV2 and TRBJ2-1; tentative D call: TRBD2 (6 bases). The CDR3 has 15 amino acids. V lost 1 base to trimming and J lost 4 bases, with 11 bases between them. Per germline, CDR1 SNHLY and CDR2 FYNNEI. The CDR3 sequence is CASSEGLGGYNEQFF. The CDR3 DNA sequence: TGTGCCAGCAGTGAAGGACTAGGCGGTTACAATGAGCAGTTCTTC.